This T cell receptor beta chain was observed in a study of OX40 agonist ivuxolimab in advanced cancers. On the study more broadly: In three patients, partial responses were observed, one with hepatocellular carcinoma and two with cutaneous melanoma. Overall study results and limits: Some nonresponders also had low normalized T-cell clonal expansion. Averaging showed that CD8+ T cells had more expanded clones than CD4+ did.

Notes on this clone: Its antigen remains unidentified.

CDR3 length equals 14 residues. The protocol was immunoSEQ multiplex PCR, while the TCRdb copy is restricted to in-frame clones and leaves out a portion. This repertoire shows tens of thousands of clones, around 85% found once; its top ten account for over 1.5%. The clonotype was recovered from an adult with an advanced solid tumor such as melanoma, head and neck, liver or kidney cancer. This sequence joins TRBV21-1 and TRBJ1-2. TRBV21-1 is an annotated pseudogene. Specimen: CD4+ or CD8+ T cells sorted from blood, collected in a trial of the OX40 agonist ivuxolimab. The CDR3 DNA reads as TGTGCCAGCAGCAAAGAGTGCCCTAACTATGGCTACACCTTC. Its protein is CASSKECPNYGYTF.